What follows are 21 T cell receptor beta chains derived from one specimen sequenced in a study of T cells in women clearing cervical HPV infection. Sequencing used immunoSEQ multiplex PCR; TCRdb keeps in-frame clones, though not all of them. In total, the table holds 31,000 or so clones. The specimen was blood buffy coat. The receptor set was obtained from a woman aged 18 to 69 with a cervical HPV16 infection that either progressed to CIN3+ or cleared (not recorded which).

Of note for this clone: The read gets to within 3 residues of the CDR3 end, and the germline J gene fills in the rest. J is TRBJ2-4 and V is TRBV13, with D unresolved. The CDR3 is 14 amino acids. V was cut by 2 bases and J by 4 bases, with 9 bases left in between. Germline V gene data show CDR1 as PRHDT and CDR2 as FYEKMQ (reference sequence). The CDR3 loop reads CASSLNIGKNIQYF. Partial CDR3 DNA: TGTGCCAGCAGCTTAAATATAGGGAAAAACATT.

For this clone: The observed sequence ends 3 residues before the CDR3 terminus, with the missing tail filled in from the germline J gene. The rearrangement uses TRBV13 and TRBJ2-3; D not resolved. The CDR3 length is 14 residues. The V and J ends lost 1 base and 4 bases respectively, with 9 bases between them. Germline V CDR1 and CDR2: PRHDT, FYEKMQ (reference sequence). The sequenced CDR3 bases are TGTGCCAGCAGCTTAGTTCTTCCTTCAGATACG. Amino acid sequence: CASSLVLPSDT. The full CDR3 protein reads CASSLVLPSDTQYF.

CDR3 region: CASSGNRVSYNSPLHF. The DNA read from the CDR3 is TGTGCCAGCAGTGGCAACAGGGTCTCCTATAATTCACCC. The chain uses TRBV6-1 and TRBJ1-6; TRBD1 is a possible D gene (6 bases). The read is 3 residues too short to cover the CDR3 end, so that end is filled in from the germline J gene. The CDR3 consists of 16 residues. V lost 4 bases, J lost 0 bases, and 10 bases lay in between. Germline V gives CDR1 MNHNS, CDR2 SASEGT.

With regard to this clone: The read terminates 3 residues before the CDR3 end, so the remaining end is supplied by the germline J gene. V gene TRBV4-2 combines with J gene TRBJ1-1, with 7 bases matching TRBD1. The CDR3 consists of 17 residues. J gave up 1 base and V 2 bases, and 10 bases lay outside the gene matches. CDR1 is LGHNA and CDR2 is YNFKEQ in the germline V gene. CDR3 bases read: TGTGCCAGCAGCCAATTCAGGCAGGGACAGTCGAACACTGAA. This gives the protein CASSQFRQGQSNTE. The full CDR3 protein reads CASSQFRQGQSNTEAFF.

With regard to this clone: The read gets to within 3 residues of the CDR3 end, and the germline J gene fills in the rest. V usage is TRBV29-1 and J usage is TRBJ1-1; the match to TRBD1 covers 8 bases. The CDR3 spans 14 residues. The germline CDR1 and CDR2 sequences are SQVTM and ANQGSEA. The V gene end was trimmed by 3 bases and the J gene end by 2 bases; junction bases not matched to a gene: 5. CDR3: CSVDEAGGNTEAFF. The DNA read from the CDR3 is TGCAGCGTTGATGAGGCAGGGGGCAACACTGAA.

Partial CDR3 DNA: TGTGCCAGTAGTATTTGGCGGGAGGCCTACAATGAG. It yields the protein CASSIWREAYNE. The whole CDR3 is CASSIWREAYNEQFF. The chain joins TRBV19 to TRBJ2-1, with 8 nucleotides matching TRBD2. The read ends 3 residues before the CDR3 terminus; that terminus is restored from the germline J gene. The CDR3 sequence is 15 residues long. Germline values: CDR1 LNHDA, CDR2 SQIVND (reference sequence). V was pared by 3 bases and J by 2 bases, with 3 bases of the junction left unmatched.

CDR3 bases read: TGTGCCAGCAGCTATAACAGGGGGCGAGAGACC. Translating it yields CASSYNRGRET. The CDR3 as a whole reads CASSYNRGRETQYF. This chain connects TRBV7-2 to TRBJ2-5; 9 nucleotides agree with TRBD1. The CDR3 goes on 3 residues after the read ends, and that part is filled in from the germline J gene. CDR1 SGHTA and CDR2 FQGNSA come from the germline V gene. The trim removed 4 bases at V and 4 bases at J, leaving 4 bases unmatched. The CDR3 contains 14 residues.

The CDR3 loop reads CASSEFEREFSPEQYF. CDR3 bases read: TGTGCCAGCAGTGAATTTGAGCGGGAGTTCTCTCCCGAG. The chain couples TRBV6-1 to TRBJ2-7, with TRBD2 identical over 8 bases. The CDR3 goes on 3 residues after the read ends, and that part is filled in from the germline J gene. The CDR3 contains 16 residues. Trimming at V came to 2 bases and at J to 6 bases, leaving 12 bases not matched to a gene. Germline values: CDR1 MNHNS, CDR2 SASEGT.

Partial CDR3 DNA: TGTGCCAGCAGCCGCGGACAGGGAGTTTCACCC. This gives the protein CASSRGQGVSP. The full CDR3 protein reads CASSRGQGVSPLHF. This chain links TRBV7-8 with TRBJ1-6; 8 bases map to TRBD1. With the read ending 3 residues before the CDR3 end, the germline J gene is used to fill in that end. This CDR3 contains 14 residues. Germline V CDR1 and CDR2: SGHVS, FQNEAQ. Germline trimming cut 5 bases from V and 9 bases from J; bases unmatched to any gene: 6.

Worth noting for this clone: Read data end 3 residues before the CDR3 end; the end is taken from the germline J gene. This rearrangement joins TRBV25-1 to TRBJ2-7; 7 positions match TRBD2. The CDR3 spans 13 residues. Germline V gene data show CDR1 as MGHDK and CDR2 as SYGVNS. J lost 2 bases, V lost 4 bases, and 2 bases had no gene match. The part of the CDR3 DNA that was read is TGTGCCAGCAGTGTAAGCGGGGCCTACGAG. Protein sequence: CASSVSGAYE. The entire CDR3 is CASSVSGAYEQYF.

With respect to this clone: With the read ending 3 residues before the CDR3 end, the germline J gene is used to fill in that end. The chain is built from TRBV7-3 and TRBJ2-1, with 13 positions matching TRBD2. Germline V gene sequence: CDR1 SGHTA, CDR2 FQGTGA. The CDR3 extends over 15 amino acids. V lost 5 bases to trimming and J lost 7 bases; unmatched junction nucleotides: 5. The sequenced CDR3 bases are TGTGCCAGCAGCGTCGAACTAGCGGGAGGGAATGAG. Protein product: CASSVELAGGNE. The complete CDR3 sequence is CASSVELAGGNEQFF. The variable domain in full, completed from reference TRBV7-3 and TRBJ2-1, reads GAGVSQTPSNKVTEKGKYVELRCDPISGHTALYWYRQSLGQGPEFLIYFQGTGAADDSGLPNDRFFAVRPEGSVSTLKIQRTERGDSAVYLCASSVELAGGNEQFFGPGTRLTVL.

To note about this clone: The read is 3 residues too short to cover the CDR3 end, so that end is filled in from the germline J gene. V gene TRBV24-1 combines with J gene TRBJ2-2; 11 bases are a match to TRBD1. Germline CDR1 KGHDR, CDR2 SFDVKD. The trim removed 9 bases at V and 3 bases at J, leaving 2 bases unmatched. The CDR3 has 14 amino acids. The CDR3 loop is CATSGQGDTGELFF. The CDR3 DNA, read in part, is TGTGCCACCTCGGGACAGGGGGACACCGGGGAG.

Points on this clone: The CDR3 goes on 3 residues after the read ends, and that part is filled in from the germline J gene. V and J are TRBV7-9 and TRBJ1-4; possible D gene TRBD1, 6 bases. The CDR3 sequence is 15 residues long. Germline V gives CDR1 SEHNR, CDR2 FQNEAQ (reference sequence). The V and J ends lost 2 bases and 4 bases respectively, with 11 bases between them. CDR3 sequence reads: CASSLKGDGNEKLFF. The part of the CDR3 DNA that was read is TGTGCCAGCAGCTTAAAGGGGGACGGTAATGAAAAA.

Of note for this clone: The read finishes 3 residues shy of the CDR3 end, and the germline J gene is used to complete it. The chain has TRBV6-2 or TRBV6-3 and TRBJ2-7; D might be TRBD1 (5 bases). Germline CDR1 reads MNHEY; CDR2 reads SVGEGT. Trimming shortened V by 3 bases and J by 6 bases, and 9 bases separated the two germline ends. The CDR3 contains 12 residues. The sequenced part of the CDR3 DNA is TGTGCCAGCAGTTATCAGGGCCTCGAG. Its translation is CASSYQGLE. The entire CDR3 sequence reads CASSYQGLEQYF.

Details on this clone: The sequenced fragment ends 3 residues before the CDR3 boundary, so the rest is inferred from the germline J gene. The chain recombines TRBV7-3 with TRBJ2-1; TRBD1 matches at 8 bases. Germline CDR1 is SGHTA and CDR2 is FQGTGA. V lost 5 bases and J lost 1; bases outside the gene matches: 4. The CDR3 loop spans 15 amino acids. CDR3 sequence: CASSLRTGSYNEQFF. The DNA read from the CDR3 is TGTGCCAGCAGCCTGAGGACAGGGTCCTACAATGAG.

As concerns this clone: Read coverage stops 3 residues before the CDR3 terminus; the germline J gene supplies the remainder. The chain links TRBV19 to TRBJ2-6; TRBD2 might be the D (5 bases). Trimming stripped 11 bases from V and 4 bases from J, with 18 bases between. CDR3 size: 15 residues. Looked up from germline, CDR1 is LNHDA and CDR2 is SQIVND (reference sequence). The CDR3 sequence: CASGGRTEGANVLTF. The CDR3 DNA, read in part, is TGTGCCTCGGGCGGGCGGACGGAGGGGGCCAACGTC.

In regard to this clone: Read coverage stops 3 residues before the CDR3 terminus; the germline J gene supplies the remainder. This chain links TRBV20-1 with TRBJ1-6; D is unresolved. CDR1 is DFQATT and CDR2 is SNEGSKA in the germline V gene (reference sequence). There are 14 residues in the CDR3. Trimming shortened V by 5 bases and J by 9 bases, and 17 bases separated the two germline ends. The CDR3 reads CSAVWREWGSPLHF. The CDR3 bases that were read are TGCAGTGCTGTGTGGCGGGAGTGGGGTTCACCC.

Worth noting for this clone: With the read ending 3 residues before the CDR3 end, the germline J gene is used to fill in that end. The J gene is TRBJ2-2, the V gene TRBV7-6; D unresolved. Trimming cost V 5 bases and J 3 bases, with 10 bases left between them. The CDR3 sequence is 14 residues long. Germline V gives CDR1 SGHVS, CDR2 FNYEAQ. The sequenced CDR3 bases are TGTGCCAGCAGCCGGGTTCCGGACACCGGGGAG. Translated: CASSRVPDTGE. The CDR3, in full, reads CASSRVPDTGELFF.

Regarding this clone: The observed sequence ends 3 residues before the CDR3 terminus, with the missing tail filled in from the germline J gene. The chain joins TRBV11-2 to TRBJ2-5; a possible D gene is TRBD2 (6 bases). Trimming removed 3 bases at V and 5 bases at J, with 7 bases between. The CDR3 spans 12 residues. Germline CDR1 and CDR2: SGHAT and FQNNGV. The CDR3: CASSFGGETQYF. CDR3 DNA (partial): TGTGCCAGCAGCTTTGGGGGGGAGACC.

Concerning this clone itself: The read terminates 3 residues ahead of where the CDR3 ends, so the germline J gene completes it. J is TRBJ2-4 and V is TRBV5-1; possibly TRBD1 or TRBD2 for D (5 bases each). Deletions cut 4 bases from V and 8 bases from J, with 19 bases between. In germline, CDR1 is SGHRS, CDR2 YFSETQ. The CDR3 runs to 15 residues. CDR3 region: CASSMGDISGDIQYF. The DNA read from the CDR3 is TGCGCCAGCAGCATGGGGGATATCTCCGGGGACATT.

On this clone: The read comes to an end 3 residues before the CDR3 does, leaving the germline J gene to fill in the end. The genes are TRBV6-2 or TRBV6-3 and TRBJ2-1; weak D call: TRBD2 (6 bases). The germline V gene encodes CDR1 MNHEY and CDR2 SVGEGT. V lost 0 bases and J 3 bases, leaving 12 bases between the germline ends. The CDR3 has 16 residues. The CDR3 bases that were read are TGTGCCAGCAGTTACTCCAGTCGGCGGGACTACAATGAG. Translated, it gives CASSYSSRRDYNE. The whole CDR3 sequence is CASSYSSRRDYNEQFF.